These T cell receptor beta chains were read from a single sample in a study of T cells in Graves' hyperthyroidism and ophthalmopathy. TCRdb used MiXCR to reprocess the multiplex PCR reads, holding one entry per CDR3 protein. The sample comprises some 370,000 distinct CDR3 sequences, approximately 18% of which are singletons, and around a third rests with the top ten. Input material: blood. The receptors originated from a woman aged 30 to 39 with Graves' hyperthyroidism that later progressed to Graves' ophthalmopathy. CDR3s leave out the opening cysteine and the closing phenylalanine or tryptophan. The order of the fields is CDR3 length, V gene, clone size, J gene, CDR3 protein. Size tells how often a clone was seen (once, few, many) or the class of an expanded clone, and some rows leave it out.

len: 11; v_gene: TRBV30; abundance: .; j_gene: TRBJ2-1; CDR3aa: AWSVQGGDEQF
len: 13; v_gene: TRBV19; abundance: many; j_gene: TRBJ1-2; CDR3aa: AASLIQGENSGYT
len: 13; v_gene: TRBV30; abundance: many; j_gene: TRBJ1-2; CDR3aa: AWSISVGQNYGYT
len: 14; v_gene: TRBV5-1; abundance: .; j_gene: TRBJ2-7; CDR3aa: ASSLTWNSGSYEQY
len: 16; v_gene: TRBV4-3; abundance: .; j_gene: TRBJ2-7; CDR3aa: ASSQDWGLDLSVREQY
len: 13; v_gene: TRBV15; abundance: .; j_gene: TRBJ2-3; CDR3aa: ATSSRRQSTDTQY
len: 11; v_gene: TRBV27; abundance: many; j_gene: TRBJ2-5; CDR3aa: ASSTLRGETQY
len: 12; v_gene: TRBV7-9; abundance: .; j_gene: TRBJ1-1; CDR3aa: ASSLEVRNTEAF
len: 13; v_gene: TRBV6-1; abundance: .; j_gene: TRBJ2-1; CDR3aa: ASSLHQDAYNEQF
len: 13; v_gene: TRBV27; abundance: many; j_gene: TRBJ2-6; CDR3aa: ASSLLVSGANVLT
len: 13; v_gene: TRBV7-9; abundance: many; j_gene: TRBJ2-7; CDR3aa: ASSLRTGLSYEQY
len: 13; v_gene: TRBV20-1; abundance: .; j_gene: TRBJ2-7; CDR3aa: SARVGDLANYEQY
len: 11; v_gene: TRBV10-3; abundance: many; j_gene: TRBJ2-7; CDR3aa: AISESGLYEQY
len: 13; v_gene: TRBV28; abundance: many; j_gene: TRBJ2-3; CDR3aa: ASSPRGRFRDTQY
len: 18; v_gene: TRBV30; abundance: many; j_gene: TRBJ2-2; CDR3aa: AWCSRGLFLGTANTGELF
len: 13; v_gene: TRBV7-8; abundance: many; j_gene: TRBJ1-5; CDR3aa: ASSLEDTEYQPQH
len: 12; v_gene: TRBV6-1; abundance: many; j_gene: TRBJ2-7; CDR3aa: ASSFWGQGYEQY
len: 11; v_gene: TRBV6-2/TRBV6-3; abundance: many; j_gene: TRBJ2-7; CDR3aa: ASSYPPPREQY
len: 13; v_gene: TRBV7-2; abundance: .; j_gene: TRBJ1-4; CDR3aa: ASSWTGQINEKLF
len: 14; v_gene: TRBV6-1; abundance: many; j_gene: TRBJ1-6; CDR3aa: ASSELGVDYNSPLH
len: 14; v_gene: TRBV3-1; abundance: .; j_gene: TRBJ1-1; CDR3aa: ASSPHATGGNTEAF
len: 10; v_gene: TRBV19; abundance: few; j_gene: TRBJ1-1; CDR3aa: ASSMGQVEAF
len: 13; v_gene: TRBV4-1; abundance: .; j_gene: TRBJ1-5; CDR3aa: ASSQEVTGNQPQH
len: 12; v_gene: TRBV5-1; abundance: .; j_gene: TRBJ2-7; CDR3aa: ASSLRDSQYEQY
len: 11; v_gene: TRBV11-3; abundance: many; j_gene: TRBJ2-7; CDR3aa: ASSLEVGDEQY
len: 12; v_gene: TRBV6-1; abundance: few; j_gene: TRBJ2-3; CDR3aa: ASRTETGTDTQY
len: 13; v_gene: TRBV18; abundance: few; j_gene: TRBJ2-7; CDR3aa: ASSQGQASSYEQY
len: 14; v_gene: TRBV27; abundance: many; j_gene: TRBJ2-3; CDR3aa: ASSSFIGRATDTQY
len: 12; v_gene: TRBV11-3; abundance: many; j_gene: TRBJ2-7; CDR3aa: ASSPPGQGGEQY
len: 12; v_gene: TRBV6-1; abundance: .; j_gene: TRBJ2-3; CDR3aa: ASSPEGRADTQY